Below, 10 T cell receptor beta chains from the same sample are listed, as sequenced in a study of radiotherapy plus CTLA-4 blockade in lung cancer. Sequenced by immunoSEQ multiplex PCR; TCRdb stores in-frame clones only, minus some. The repertoire holds about 83,000 clones, with over 70% as singletons. Sample: peripheral blood, taken from a patient treated with radiotherapy plus ipilimumab. Receptors originate from a human donor with non-small cell lung cancer who had a partial response to radiotherapy plus ipilimumab. Some clones in this sample may be carry-over from other donors' samples.

A few counts support this clone. J is TRBJ1-3 and V is TRBV7-6, with TRBD1 as a possible D gene (5 bases). The CDR3 contains 14 residues. Germline CDR1 SGHVS, CDR2 FNYEAQ. V lost 2 bases and J lost 2, with 7 bases in between. CDR3 sequence: CASSLSGPGNTIYF. The CDR3 DNA reads as TGTGCCAGCAGCTTATCAGGGCCTGGAAACACCATATATTTT.

V and J are TRBV9 and TRBJ2-2; weak D call: TRBD1 (5 bases). With 0 bases removed from V and 6 bases from J, the gap between germline ends came to 12 bases. The CDR3 contains 15 residues. Germline values: CDR1 SGDLS, CDR2 YYNGEE. In nucleotides, the CDR3 is TGTGCCAGCAGCGTAGGAGGTGTAGGGGCCGGGGAGCTGTTTTTT. Its translation: CASSVGGVGAGELFF.

J is TRBJ1-5 and V is TRBV7-2; D gene uncertain. Germline V gives CDR1 SGHTA, CDR2 FQGNSA. The CDR3 extends over 13 amino acids. V was shortened by 1 base and J by 3 bases, with 4 bases between the two germline ends. CDR3 sequence (DNA): TGTGCCAGCAGCTTAGTATTCAATCAGCCCCAGCATTTT. Its protein is CASSLVFNQPQHF. The whole variable domain, filled in from reference TRBV7-2 and TRBJ1-5, reads GAGVSQSPSNKVTEKGKDVELRCDPISGHTALYWYRQSLGQGLEFLIYFQGNSAPDKSGLPSDRFSAERTGGSVSTLTIQRTQQEDSAVYLCASSLVFNQPQHFGDGTRLSIL.

V gene TRBV5-1 combines with J gene TRBJ2-5, with TRBD1 matching over 10 bases. CDR3 size: 14 residues. After removal of 5 bases from V and 5 bases from J, the junction contained 6 bases not matched to a gene. Germline CDR1 is SGHRS and CDR2 is YFSETQ. CDR3 nucleotide sequence: TGCGCCAGCAGGCAGACAGGGGGCGTGGAGACCCAGTACTTC. The encoded protein is CASRQTGGVETQYF.

The chain couples TRBV19 to TRBJ1-5; TRBD1 might be the D (6 bases). V dropped 3 bases and J dropped 9 bases, with 15 bases sitting between them. Looked up from germline, CDR1 is LNHDA and CDR2 is SQIVND (reference sequence). The CDR3 totals 14 residues. The CDR3 bases are TGTGCCAGTAGTATTGCGGGGGGCGGTGCGCCCCAGCATTTT. It codes for CASSIAGGGAPQHF. Filled out from reference TRBV19 and TRBJ1-5, the complete variable domain reads DGGITQSPKYLFRKEGQNVTLSCEQNLNHDAMYWYRQDPGQGLRLIYYSQIVNDFQKGDIAEGYSVSREKKESFPLTVTSAQKNPTAFYLCASSIAGGGAPQHFGDGTRLSIL.

About this clone: The sample carries other DNA sequences with the same CDR3. The chain joins TRBV7-3 to TRBJ1-2; 8 nucleotides line up with TRBD1. The CDR3 is made up of 15 amino acids. The trim removed 5 bases at V and 4 bases at J, leaving 9 bases unmatched. Germline loops: CDR1 SGHTA, CDR2 FQGTGA. The CDR3 nucleotides are TGTGCCAGCAGCCCCAGGGGCGGGACAGGCTATGGCTACACCTTC. Translation gives CASSPRGGTGYGYTF.

The rearrangement joins TRBV6-6 to TRBJ2-3; 9 nucleotides match TRBD1. The length of the CDR3 is 15 residues. Germline CDR1 MNHNY, CDR2 SVGAGI (reference sequence). The ends lost 7 bases at V and 7 bases at J; junction bases unmatched: 12. The CDR3, as DNA: TGTGCCAGCACTTCGCCGGGACAGGGTTTGAATACGCAGTATTTT. The encoded protein is CASTSPGQGLNTQYF.

This clone was detected once. This rearrangement joins TRBV9 to TRBJ2-1; TRBD2 matches at 9 bases. Losses at the gene ends were 0 bases for V and 8 bases for J; bases not matched to a gene: 6. CDR3 size: 15 residues. The V gene's germline CDR1 is SGDLS and CDR2 YYNGEE. CDR3 sequence reads: CASSVGGGAGDEQFF. The CDR3 DNA reads as TGTGCCAGCAGCGTAGGCGGGGGGGCCGGGGATGAGCAGTTCTTC. Full variable domain (remainder filled in from reference TRBV9 and TRBJ2-1): DSGVTQTPKHLITATGQRVTLRCSPRSGDLSVYWYQQSLDQGLQFLIQYYNGEERAKGNILERFSAQQFPDLHSELNLSSLELGDSALYFCASSVGGGAGDEQFFGPGTRLTVL.

V and J are TRBV6-1 and TRBJ2-3, with D possibly TRBD2 on 6 matching bases. The V gene lost 6 bases and the J gene lost 5 bases, with 12 bases spanning the gap. Germline lookup yields CDR1 MNHNS and CDR2 SASEGT. CDR3 length: 13 residues. Here the CDR3 reads CASRTSARDTQYF. CDR3 coding DNA: TGTGCCAGCAGGACTAGTGCAAGAGATACGCAGTATTTT.

The chain is built from TRBV7-2 and TRBJ2-1, with 9 bases fitting TRBD2. Germline V gene data show CDR1 as SGHTA and CDR2 as FQGNSA. The CDR3 has 17 residues. Germline trimming cut 4 bases from V and 6 bases from J; bases unmatched to any gene: 13. As DNA, the CDR3 is TGTGCCAGCAGCTCGACACTCCTAGCGGGGCGCCGCAATGAGCAGTTCTTC. It translates to CASSSTLLAGRRNEQFF.